Below are 25 T cell receptor beta chains sequenced from a single sample in a study of blood T cell repertoires in COVID-19. Sequenced by immunoSEQ multiplex PCR; TCRdb stores in-frame clones only, minus some. In the table there are fewer than 65,000 clones, around 87% of which are singletons. Sequencing used peripheral blood. The receptors shown here come from a man in his sixties with acute or convalescent COVID-19.

J is TRBJ2-5 and V is TRBV12-3 or TRBV12-4; no firm D call. The CDR3 spans 13 residues. V lost 6 bases and J 1 base, leaving 9 bases between the germline ends. The CDR3 bases are TGTGCCAGCAGCAGGCTGATCCAAGAGACCCAGTACTTC. The encoded protein is CASSRLIQETQYF.

V and J are TRBV19 and TRBJ1-2, with TRBD1 matching 9 bases. Germline assignment: CDR1 LNHDA and CDR2 SQIVND (reference sequence). This CDR3 region has 16 residues. V was pared by 2 bases and J by 3 bases, with 7 bases of the junction left unmatched. The CDR3 region is CASSINRQGGDYGYTF. Written as DNA, the CDR3 is TGTGCCAGTAGTATAAACCGACAGGGGGGCGACTATGGCTACACCTTC.

This chain joins TRBV5-5 and TRBJ2-2, with D unresolved. From germline, CDR1 is SGHKS and CDR2 YYEKEE (reference sequence). Trimming took off 7 bases at V and 2 bases at J, with 15 bases between the two ends. The CDR3 is 15 amino acids. The CDR3 bases are TGTGCCAGCTCGAAAGCCCCAGGAAACACCGGGGAGCTGTTTTTT. The encoded protein is CASSKAPGNTGELFF.

The V call is TRBV6-2 or TRBV6-3, the J call TRBJ2-1; TRBD2 matches at 13 bases. Germline CDR1 MNHEY, CDR2 SVGEGT. This CDR3 is 14 amino acids long. V gave up 5 bases and J gave up 8 bases; unmatched junction bases: 3. CDR3 protein: CASSTSGGAYEQFF. CDR3 coding DNA: TGTGCCAGCAGTACTAGCGGGGGGGCCTATGAGCAGTTCTTC.

This clone was counted only a few times. The chain couples TRBV9 to TRBJ1-2; 8 bases are shared with TRBD1. V lost 4 bases and J lost 4; bases outside the gene matches: 12. This CDR3 is 16 amino acids long. Per the germline V gene, CDR1 is SGDLS and CDR2 is YYNGEE. CDR3 amino acids: CASSSPTGASGYGYTF. The CDR3 region has the DNA TGTGCCAGCAGCTCCCCGACAGGGGCCTCTGGCTATGGCTACACCTTC.

V usage is TRBV7-2 and J usage is TRBJ2-5, with 9 bases fitting TRBD1. The ends lost 0 bases at V and 5 bases at J; junction bases unmatched: 4. The CDR3 length is 15 residues. Per the germline V gene, CDR1 is SGHTA and CDR2 is FQGNSA. CDR3 DNA sequence: TGTGCCAGCAGCTTAGCTACAGGGGGCCAGGAGACCCAGTACTTC. Translated, it gives CASSLATGGQETQYF.

This chain uses TRBV3-1 (or the pseudogene TRBV3-2) with TRBJ2-7, with D possibly TRBD1 on 6 matching bases. Trimming removed 4 bases from V and 3 bases from J, with 22 bases in between. CDR1 is LGHDT and CDR2 is YNNKEL in the germline V gene (reference sequence). The CDR3 runs to 17 residues. CDR3 sequence (DNA): TGTGCCAGCAGCCCTCAGCCATGGCCGGGACACCTCTACGAGCAGTACTTC. Protein product: CASSPQPWPGHLYEQYF.

This clone was detected only a few times. V and J are TRBV3-1 (or the pseudogene TRBV3-2) and TRBJ1-2, with TRBD1 as a possible D gene (5 bases). Deletions cut 4 bases from V and 4 bases from J, with 16 bases between. This CDR3 spans 15 amino acids. Germline CDR1 reads LGHDT; CDR2 reads YNNKEL (reference sequence). This CDR3 is CASSPTDTSSYGYTF. Here the CDR3 DNA reads TGTGCCAGCAGCCCGACAGATACCTCAAGCTATGGCTACACCTTC.

The chain carries TRBV6-5 and TRBJ1-2; tentatively, D is TRBD1 (5 bases). The germline V gene has CDR1 MNHEY and CDR2 SVGAGI. With 2 bases removed from V and 4 bases from J, the gap between germline ends came to 11 bases. The CDR3 has 14 amino acids. The CDR3 coding sequence is TGTGCCAGCAGTTACGGGACGGAGGGCTATGGCTACACCTTC. It is translated as CASSYGTEGYGYTF.

The rearrangement joins TRBV5-1 to TRBJ2-5; 7 positions match TRBD1. Germline V gene sequence: CDR1 SGHRS, CDR2 YFSETQ. J was trimmed by 5 bases and V by 5 bases; bases with no gene match: 12. This CDR3 contains 15 residues. The CDR3 here is CASSPNRQGEETQYF. Written as DNA, the CDR3 is TGCGCCAGCAGTCCGAATCGACAGGGTGAGGAGACCCAGTACTTC.

The chain carries TRBV7-8 and TRBJ1-1; no clear D. CDR1 is SGHVS, CDR2 FQNEAQ, per germline. Trimming pared 7 bases from V and 2 bases from J, leaving 11 bases between. The CDR3 extends over 13 amino acids. This CDR3 reads CASTREFNTEAFF. In DNA, the CDR3 is TGTGCCAGCACCCGGGAGTTTAACACTGAAGCTTTCTTT.

The chain has TRBV2 and TRBJ1-1; D may be TRBD1 (6 bases). Germline CDR1 reads SNHLY; CDR2 reads FYNNEI. The CDR3 runs 14 residues. The V gene lost 6 bases and the J gene lost 4 bases, with 15 bases spanning the gap. The CDR3 coding sequence is TGTGCCAGCAGCCCCCCGGGGGGCCCCACTGAAGCTTTCTTT. It encodes CASSPPGGPTEAFF. The full variable domain, in which reference TRBV2 and TRBJ1-1 provide the parts outside the CDR3, is EPEVTQTPSHQVTQMGQEVILRCVPISNHLYFYWYRQILGQKVEFLVSFYNNEISEKSEIFDDQFSVERPDGSNFTLKIRSTKLEDSAMYFCASSPPGGPTEAFFGQGTRLTVV.

This chain joins TRBV4-1 and TRBJ2-2; TRBD1 matches 7 bases. Germline values: CDR1 MGHRA, CDR2 YSYEKL. The V gene end was trimmed by 4 bases and the J gene end by 0 bases; junction bases not matched to a gene: 5. The CDR3 extends over 16 amino acids. Here the CDR3 reads CASSPPGTANTGELFF. CDR3 bases: TGCGCCAGCAGCCCGCCCGGGACAGCGAACACCGGGGAGCTGTTTTTT.

This clone was observed once. This chain joins TRBV18 and TRBJ1-2; unclear D gene. Trimming cost V 1 base and J 6 bases, with 12 bases left between them. Per the germline V gene, CDR1 is KGHSH and CDR2 is LQKENI. The CDR3 runs 14 residues. Here the CDR3 reads CASSPLAENNGYTF. CDR3 DNA: TGTGCCAGCTCACCACTTGCAGAAAATAATGGCTACACCTTC.

This clone is a singleton in its sample. This chain joins TRBV19 and TRBJ2-2; D gene unclear. CDR3 length: 17 residues. Germline CDR1 reads LNHDA; CDR2 reads SQIVND (reference sequence). V lost 4 bases to trimming and J lost 4 bases, with 19 bases between them. The DNA of the CDR3 is TGTGCCAGTAGTAAGAGCTGGCAGGTAGACCCCACCGGGGAGCTGTTTTTT. Amino acid sequence: CASSKSWQVDPTGELFF.

Worth noting for this clone: The junction departs from the called germline gene at one end, perhaps through a read error. The rearrangement links TRBV6-1 to TRBJ1-2; 8 nucleotides agree with TRBD1. Germline V gives CDR1 MNHNS, CDR2 SASEGT. The CDR3 runs to 13 residues. The CDR3 DNA follows: TGTGCCAGCAGGGAAGGACAGGGCTATGGCTACACCTTC. Translating gives CASREGQGYGYTF.

This clone showed up just once. The rearrangement joins TRBV19 to TRBJ2-2, with D uncertain. The V gene lost 0 bases and the J gene lost 7 bases, with 9 bases spanning the gap. In germline, CDR1 is LNHDA, CDR2 SQIVND (reference sequence). This CDR3 has 14 residues. CDR3 residues: CASSIEVRGGELFF. The CDR3, as DNA: TGTGCCAGTAGTATAGAGGTAAGAGGCGGGGAGCTGTTTTTT.

The chain has TRBV13 and TRBJ2-2; tentative D call: TRBD2 (6 bases). In germline, CDR1 is PRHDT, CDR2 FYEKMQ (reference sequence). The V and J ends lost 5 bases and 0 bases respectively, with 19 bases between them. The CDR3 has 18 amino acids. The CDR3 is CASSPKLRGNANTGELFF. CDR3 nucleotides: TGTGCCAGCAGCCCAAAATTGCGGGGTAACGCGAACACCGGGGAGCTGTTTTTT.

The rearrangement links TRBV11-2 to TRBJ2-1; D might be TRBD1 (5 bases). V was pared by 5 bases and J by 8 bases, with 13 bases between. Germline V lookup: CDR1 SGHAT, CDR2 FQNNGV. The CDR3 is 13 residues long. The CDR3 sequence: CASSPPDRDEQFF. CDR3 in DNA: TGTGCCAGCAGCCCTCCCGACAGAGATGAGCAGTTCTTC.

CDR3 in amino acids: CASSQGRGTGLMNTEAFF. CDR3 in DNA: TGTGCCAGCAGCCAAGGGAGAGGGACAGGCCTAATGAACACTGAAGCTTTCTTT. This rearrangement joins TRBV3-1 (or the pseudogene TRBV3-2) to TRBJ1-1; 8 bases line up with TRBD1. V gave up 1 base and J gave up 0 bases; unmatched junction bases: 10. In germline, CDR1 is LGHDT, CDR2 YNNKEL (reference sequence). The CDR3 is 18 amino acids.

This chain connects TRBV19 to TRBJ1-1; D possibly corresponds to TRBD1 (6 bases). This CDR3 has 14 residues. The germline V gene encodes CDR1 LNHDA and CDR2 SQIVND (reference sequence). V was shortened by 7 bases and J by 3 bases, with 15 bases between the two germline ends. CDR3 sequence: CASTISTGYTEAFF. CDR3 nucleotide sequence: TGTGCCAGTACCATATCTACAGGGTACACTGAAGCTTTCTTT.

This clone is a singleton in its sample. The chain carries TRBV19 and TRBJ2-7, with TRBD1 identical over 7 bases. V dropped 9 bases and J dropped 3; count of bases not matched to a gene: 8. Germline V gene sequence: CDR1 LNHDA, CDR2 SQIVND (reference sequence). The CDR3 is made up of 13 amino acids. This CDR3 is CASSRDSRYEQYF. For the CDR3, the DNA is TGTGCCAGCTCCCGGGACAGTCGCTACGAGCAGTACTTC.

The V call is TRBV19, the J call TRBJ1-4; 7 bases agree with TRBD1. CDR3 length: 13 residues. With V trimmed by 7 bases and J by 10 bases, 9 bases remained unmatched. The germline V gene encodes CDR1 LNHDA and CDR2 SQIVND (reference sequence). DNA for the CDR3: TGTGCCAGTAATTCTGGGAAGGGGGCAAAACTGTTTTTT. Its translation is CASNSGKGAKLFF.

The chain links TRBV6-5 to TRBJ1-2; D not certain. The V and J ends lost 6 bases and 1 base respectively, with 12 bases between them. This CDR3 spans 14 amino acids. CDR1 and CDR2 (germline): MNHEY, SVGAGI. The CDR3: CASSSPRGNYGYTF. The CDR3 DNA follows: TGTGCCAGCAGCTCCCCCCGGGGTAACTATGGCTACACCTTC.

This chain uses TRBV7-2 with TRBJ1-5; no firm D call. Germline loops: CDR1 SGHTA, CDR2 FQGNSA. The CDR3 contains 13 residues. The V end lost 3 bases, the J end lost 7 bases, and 10 bases lay between the germline ends. CDR3 DNA sequence: TGTGCCAGCAGCTTGGCGGCCGGGCAGCCCCAGCATTTT. It is translated as CASSLAAGQPQHF. Looking up the rest from reference TRBV7-2 and TRBJ1-5 gives the full variable domain: GAGVSQSPSNKVTEKGKDVELRCDPISGHTALYWYRQSLGQGLEFLIYFQGNSAPDKSGLPSDRFSAERTGGSVSTLTIQRTQQEDSAVYLCASSLAAGQPQHFGDGTRLSIL.